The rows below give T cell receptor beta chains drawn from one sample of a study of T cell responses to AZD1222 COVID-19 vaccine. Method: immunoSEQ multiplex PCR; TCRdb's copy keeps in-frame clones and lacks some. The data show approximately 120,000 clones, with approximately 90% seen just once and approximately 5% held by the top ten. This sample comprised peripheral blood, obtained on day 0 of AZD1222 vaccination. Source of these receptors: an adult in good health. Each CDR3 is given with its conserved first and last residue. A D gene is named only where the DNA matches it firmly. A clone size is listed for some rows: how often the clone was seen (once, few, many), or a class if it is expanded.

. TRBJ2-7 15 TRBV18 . TGTGCCAGCTCACCACCGCTCGCAGGTACCTACGAGCAGTACTTC CASSPPLAGTYEQYF
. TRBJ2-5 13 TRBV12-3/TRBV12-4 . TGTGCCAGCGGGGTGTACAAGGAGGAGACCCAGTACTTC CASGVYKEETQYF
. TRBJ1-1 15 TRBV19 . TGTGCCAGTAGTCCGTACAAGTCTGGGTACACTGAAGCTTTCTTT CASSPYKSGYTEAFF
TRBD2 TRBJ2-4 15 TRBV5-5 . TGTGCCAGCAGCTTCTGGGGGGGAGCCAAAAACATTCAGTACTTC CASSFWGGAKNIQYF
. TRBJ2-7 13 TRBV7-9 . TGTGCCAGCAGCTTAGTCGGCAGGGACGAGCAGTACTTC CASSLVGRDEQYF
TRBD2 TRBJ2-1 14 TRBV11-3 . TGTGCCAGCAAGGGAGCGGGAGAAGTTAATGAGCAGTTCTTC CASKGAGEVNEQFF
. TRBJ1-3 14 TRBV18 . TGTGCCAGCTCACCGGACAACTCTGGAAACACCATATATTTT CASSPDNSGNTIYF
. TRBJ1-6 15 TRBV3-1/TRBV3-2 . TGTGCCAGCAGCCAAGGATCAGGGGTGGCGGCACCCCTCCACTTT CASSQGSGVAAPLHF
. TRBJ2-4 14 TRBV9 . TGTGCCAGCAGCTCCGGACTAGCCAAAAACATTCAGTACTTC CASSSGLAKNIQYF
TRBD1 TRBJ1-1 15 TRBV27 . TGTGCCAGCAGTTGGGGGGACAGGCCCTACACTGAAGCTTTCTTT CASSWGDRPYTEAFF
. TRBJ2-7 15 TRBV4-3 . TGCGCCAGCAGCCAAGACTGGACAGCCGCCTACGAGCAGTACTTC CASSQDWTAAYEQYF
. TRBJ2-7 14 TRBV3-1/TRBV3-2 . TGTGCCAGCAGCCCCGTCAGGAGCTCCTACGAGCAGTACTTC CASSPVRSSYEQYF
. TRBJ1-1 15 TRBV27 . TGTGCCAGCAGTTCCCGTCCTCGGACCCCCACTGAAGCTTTCTTT CASSSRPRTPTEAFF
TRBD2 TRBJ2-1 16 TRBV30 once TGTGCCTGGAGTGTCGGAGCGGGAGGAGCATGGAATGAGCAGTTCTTC CAWSVGAGGAWNEQFF
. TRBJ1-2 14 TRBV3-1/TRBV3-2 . TGTGCCAGCAGCCAAGGACACGCTTCCTATGGCTACACCTTC CASSQGHASYGYTF
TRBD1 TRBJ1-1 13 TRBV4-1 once TGCGCCAGCAGCAGGGGGCCGAACACTGAAGCTTTCTTT CASSRGPNTEAFF
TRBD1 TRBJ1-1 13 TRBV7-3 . TGTGCCAGCAGCATCAAAGACAGGGCTGAAGCTTTCTTT CASSIKDRAEAFF
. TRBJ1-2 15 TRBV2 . TGTGCCAGCAGCCAGGGACAAGGGGGGAACTATGGCTACACCTTC CASSQGQGGNYGYTF
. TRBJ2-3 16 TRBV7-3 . TGTGCCAGCAGCCCGCAGCAATACTCTAGCACAGATACGCAGTATTTT CASSPQQYSSTDTQYF
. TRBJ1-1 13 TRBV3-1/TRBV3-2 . TGTGCCAGCAGCCAACTACGGACAGATGAAGCTTTCTTT CASSQLRTDEAFF
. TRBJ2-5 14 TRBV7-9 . TGTGCCAGCAGCCGACTAGGCCGCCAAGAGACCCAGTACTTC CASSRLGRQETQYF
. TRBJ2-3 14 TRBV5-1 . TGCGCCAGCAGCTCATCGACGGGCACAGATACGCAGTATTTT CASSSSTGTDTQYF
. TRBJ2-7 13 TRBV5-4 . TGTGCCAGCACCGTCATGGGTTCCTACGAGCAGTACTTC CASTVMGSYEQYF
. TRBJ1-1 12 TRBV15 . TGTGCCACCACGGGGACGGCCCGTGAAGCTTTCTTT CATTGTAREAFF
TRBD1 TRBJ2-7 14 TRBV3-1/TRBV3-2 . TGTGCCAGCAGCCACGGGGACAGGGTAAGCGAGCAGTACTTC CASSHGDRVSEQYF
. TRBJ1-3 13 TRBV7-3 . TGTGCCAGCAGCTTAAACTCTGGAAACACCATATATTTT CASSLNSGNTIYF
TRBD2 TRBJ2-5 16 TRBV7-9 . TGTGCCAGCAGCTTAGGTGGGACTAGCGGGGCGGAGACCCAGTACTTC CASSLGGTSGAETQYF
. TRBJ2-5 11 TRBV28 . TGTGCCAGCAGTTACCGGGAGACCCAGTACTTC CASSYRETQYF
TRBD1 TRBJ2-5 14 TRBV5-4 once TGTGCCAGCAGCTTGGGACAGGGTGAAGAGACCCAGTACTTC CASSLGQGEETQYF
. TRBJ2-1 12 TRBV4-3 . TGCGCCAGCAGCCAAGACTTTGGTGAGCAGTTCTTC CASSQDFGEQFF
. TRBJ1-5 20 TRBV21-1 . TGTGCCAGTAAGCAAAGAATGTGCCGGGTCCTGGGGATCCGCAATCAGCCCCAGCATTTT CASKQRMCRVLGIRNQPQHF
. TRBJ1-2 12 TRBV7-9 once TGTGCCAGCAGCTCAAGTTCCTCGCACTACACCTTC CASSSSSSHYTF
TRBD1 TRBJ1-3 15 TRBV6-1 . TGTGCCAGCAGTGAGGTTACAGGGGCCGGAAACACCATATATTTT CASSEVTGAGNTIYF
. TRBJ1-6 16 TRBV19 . TGTGCCAGTAGTTCTCGCGGGAGCTCCTATAATTCACCCCTCCACTTT CASSSRGSSYNSPLHF
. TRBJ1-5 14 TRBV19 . TGTGCCAGTAAGGCCCAGGGTCGAGATCAGCCCCAGCATTTT CASKAQGRDQPQHF
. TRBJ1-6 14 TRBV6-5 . TGTGCCAGCAGCTTCACAGGGAGTAATTCACCCCTCCACTTT CASSFTGSNSPLHF
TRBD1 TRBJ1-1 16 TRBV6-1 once TGTGCCAGCAGTGCGACTCCGGGACAGGGGAACACTGAAGCTTTCTTT CASSATPGQGNTEAFF
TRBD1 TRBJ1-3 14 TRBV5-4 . TGTGCCAGCAGCGCTGACAGGGCTGGAAACACCATATATTTT CASSADRAGNTIYF
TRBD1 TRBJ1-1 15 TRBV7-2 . TGTGCCAGCAGCCCCCAGGGGGGAACGAACACTGAAGCTTTCTTT CASSPQGGTNTEAFF
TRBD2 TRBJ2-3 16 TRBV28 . TGTGCCAGCAGTTCCTCCTTAGCGGGAGGCACAGATACGCAGTATTTT CASSSSLAGGTDTQYF
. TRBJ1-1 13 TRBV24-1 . TGTGCCACCAGTGATGGGGTGAACACTGAAGCTTTCTTT CATSDGVNTEAFF
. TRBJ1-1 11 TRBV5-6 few TGTGCCAGCAGCTTGTATACTGAAGCTTTCTTT CASSLYTEAFF
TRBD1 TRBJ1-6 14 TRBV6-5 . TGTGCCAGCAGCCGAGGACAGGGTTATTCACCCCTCCACTTT CASSRGQGYSPLHF
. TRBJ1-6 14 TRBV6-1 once TGTGCCAGCAGTGAGGCCGTGCGCTTGTCACCCCTCCACTTT CASSEAVRLSPLHF
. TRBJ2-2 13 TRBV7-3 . TGTGCCAGCAGCTTATCCCCAACCGGGGAGCTGTTTTTT CASSLSPTGELFF
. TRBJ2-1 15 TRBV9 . TGTGCCAGCAGCGTAACAGGGCAAACCTACAATGAGCAGTTCTTC CASSVTGQTYNEQFF
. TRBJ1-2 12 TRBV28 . TGTGCCAGCAGTTTACCTAACTATGGCTACACCTTC CASSLPNYGYTF
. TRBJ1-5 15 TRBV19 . TGTGCCAGTACGGGGGGGCCAGATAGCAATCAGCCCCAGCATTTT CASTGGPDSNQPQHF